A single sample is the source of the 16 T cell receptor beta chains below, sequenced in a study of siplizumab effects on memory and regulatory T cells. Method: immunoSEQ multiplex PCR; TCRdb's copy keeps in-frame clones and lacks some. Of about 91,000 clones detected, roughly 93% appear once; the ten largest clones hold 6.5%. The specimen was CD8+ T cells sorted from blood. All receptors derive from a human donor in good health.

The V gene is TRBV4-2, the J gene TRBJ2-3, with TRBD1 matching 8 bases. CDR3 length: 16 residues. Per the germline V gene, CDR1 is LGHNA and CDR2 is YNFKEQ. The V and J ends lost 0 bases and 3 bases, in that order; junction bases with no gene match: 5. The CDR3 protein is CASSQEAGGGTDTQYF. The CDR3 nucleotides read TGTGCCAGCAGCCAAGAGGCAGGGGGCGGGACAGATACGCAGTATTTT.

V usage is TRBV9 and J usage is TRBJ1-1, with a possible D match to TRBD1 (6 bases). This CDR3 has 15 amino acids. V lost 0 bases and J lost 3, with 12 bases in between. Germline values: CDR1 SGDLS, CDR2 YYNGEE. CDR3 nucleotides: TGTGCCAGCAGCGTAGAGCCGGGGGGGCACACTGAAGCTTTCTTT. This gives the protein CASSVEPGGHTEAFF.

This chain links TRBV5-5 with TRBJ2-7, with D maybe TRBD2 (5 bases). Germline V gene sequence: CDR1 SGHKS, CDR2 YYEKEE (reference sequence). V was trimmed by 0 bases and J by 0 bases, leaving 16 bases between them. The CDR3 totals 17 residues. The DNA for the CDR3 is TGTGCCAGCAGCTTGGGTCAAGGAGACTACTACTCCTACGAGCAGTACTTC. It is translated as CASSLGQGDYYSYEQYF.

V usage is TRBV16 and J usage is TRBJ2-3; 10 nucleotides line up with TRBD2. Germline trimming cut 5 bases from V and 13 bases from J; bases unmatched to any gene: 6. CDR3 length: 12 amino acids. The germline CDR1 and CDR2 sequences are KGHSY and FQNENV. CDR3 coding DNA: TGTGCCAGCAGCGCCTCCGGGACTAGCGAGTATTTT. Protein sequence: CASSASGTSEYF.

V and J are TRBV14 and TRBJ2-7; D is undetermined. Germline assignment: CDR1 SGHDN and CDR2 FVKESK. CDR3 size: 13 residues. The germline V and J ends were trimmed by 0 bases and 3 bases, with 6 bases remaining between them. The chain's CDR3 is CASSQEPGYEQYF. The CDR3 DNA reads TGTGCCAGCAGCCAAGAGCCAGGCTACGAGCAGTACTTC.

V gene TRBV7-6 combines with J gene TRBJ2-7; no reliable D call. CDR3 length: 13 residues. Germline lookup yields CDR1 SGHVS and CDR2 FNYEAQ. Trimming left V 1 base short and J 2 bases short, with 6 bases between. Here the CDR3 reads CASSLEPTYEQYF. The CDR3 region has the DNA TGTGCCAGCAGCTTAGAGCCGACCTACGAGCAGTACTTC. The entire variable domain, with the rest obtained from reference TRBV7-6 and TRBJ2-7, is as follows: GAGVSQSPRYKVTKRGQDVALRCDPISGHVSLYWYRQALGQGPEFLTYFNYEAQQDKSGLPNDRFSAERPEGSISTLTIQRTEQRDSAMYRCASSLEPTYEQYFGPGTRLTVT.

The rearrangement joins TRBV7-9 to TRBJ2-5, with 12 bases identical to TRBD1. Germline V CDR1 and CDR2: SEHNR, FQNEAQ (reference sequence). J gave up 4 bases and V 5 bases, and 11 bases lay outside the gene matches. This CDR3 has 17 residues. The DNA of the CDR3 is TGTGCCAGCAGCCATCCGGGACAGGGGGCGTCTGGAGAGACCCAGTACTTC. It translates to CASSHPGQGASGETQYF.

This chain links TRBV5-6 with TRBJ2-7; tentatively, D is TRBD1 or TRBD2 (5 bases each). The germline V gene has CDR1 SGHDT and CDR2 YYEEEE. Trimming cost V 2 bases and J 5 bases, with 14 bases left between them. The CDR3 runs to 14 residues. The CDR3 loop is CASSFAGARNEQYF. In DNA form, the CDR3 reads TGTGCCAGCAGCTTTGCCGGGGCAAGGAACGAGCAGTACTTC.

The chain is built from TRBV9 and TRBJ2-4; possible D gene TRBD2, 5 bases. V gave up 4 bases and J gave up 5 bases, with 7 bases separating them. Germline V CDR1 and CDR2: SGDLS, YYNGEE. The CDR3 covers 12 residues. CDR3 in DNA: TGTGCCAGCAGCTCACTAGAAAACATTCAGTACTTC. This encodes CASSSLENIQYF.

The J gene is TRBJ2-5, the V gene TRBV11-3; D possibly corresponds to TRBD2 (6 bases). The CDR3 spans 16 residues. Germline CDR1 and CDR2: SGHNT and YENEEA. With 3 bases removed from V and 0 bases from J, the gap between germline ends came to 14 bases. CDR3 in amino acids: CASSLGGEKYQETQYF. DNA of the CDR3: TGTGCCAGCAGCTTGGGCGGGGAGAAGTACCAAGAGACCCAGTACTTC.

The rearrangement joins TRBV5-8 to TRBJ2-3; D not resolved. Trimming shortened V by 4 bases and J by 2 bases, and 2 bases separated the two germline ends. Germline lookup yields CDR1 SGHTS and CDR2 YDEGEE. The CDR3 extends over 11 amino acids. The CDR3 protein is CASSTTDTQYF. The CDR3 region has the DNA TGTGCCAGCAGCACCACAGATACGCAGTATTTT.

This clone was picked up one time. The same CDR3 can be traced to other DNA sequences in this sample. The rearrangement links TRBV9 to TRBJ2-1, with 7 bases that match TRBD1. The CDR3 length is 15 residues. Unmatched junction bases numbered 4, after V lost 0 bases and J lost 4 bases. The germline gives CDR1 SGDLS, CDR2 YYNGEE. Here the CDR3 DNA reads TGTGCCAGCAGCGTAGGGTCAGGGGGTTACAATGAGCAGTTCTTC. It translates to CASSVGSGGYNEQFF. The full variable domain, completed using reference TRBV9 and TRBJ2-1, is DSGVTQTPKHLITATGQRVTLRCSPRSGDLSVYWYQQSLDQGLQFLIQYYNGEERAKGNILERFSAQQFPDLHSELNLSSLELGDSALYFCASSVGSGGYNEQFFGPGTRLTVL.

The chain has TRBV4-3 and TRBJ1-4; 7 bases are shared with TRBD1. The CDR3 extends over 14 amino acids. CDR1 LGHNA and CDR2 YSLEER come from the germline V gene. The V and J ends lost 4 bases and 7 bases, in that order; junction bases with no gene match: 6. CDR3 residues: CASSLRGLGEKLFF. For the CDR3, the DNA is TGCGCCAGCAGCCTAAGGGGGCTTGGTGAAAAACTGTTTTTT.

This sequence joins TRBV18 and TRBJ2-5; perhaps D is TRBD1 or TRBD2 (5 bases each). V lost 2 bases, J lost 1 base, and 20 bases lay in between. CDR1 KGHSH and CDR2 LQKENI come from the germline V gene. The CDR3 covers 18 residues. The CDR3 DNA follows: TGTGCCAGCTCACCAGGGAGCTGGGCAGATAGGGGCCAAGAGACCCAGTACTTC. Translating it yields CASSPGSWADRGQETQYF.

The chain combines TRBV27 with TRBJ1-5; D uncertain. Germline V lookup: CDR1 MNHEY, CDR2 SMNVEV (reference sequence). V was clipped by 5 bases and J by 6 bases, with 11 bases between them. CDR3 length equals 13 residues. The chain's CDR3 is CASSITGSQPQHF. The CDR3 region has the DNA TGTGCCAGCAGTATAACGGGTAGTCAGCCCCAGCATTTT.

The chain employs TRBV11-2 and TRBJ1-5; D perhaps matches TRBD1 (6 bases). The CDR3 is 14 amino acids. The V gene lost 3 bases and the J gene lost 4 bases, with 10 bases spanning the gap. Germline V lookup: CDR1 SGHAT, CDR2 FQNNGV. This CDR3 is CASSFGTPNQPQHF. The CDR3, as DNA: TGTGCCAGCAGCTTCGGGACACCTAATCAGCCCCAGCATTTT.